These 4 T cell receptor beta chains share one sample of origin, sequenced in a study of T-cell reconstitution after alpha-beta-depleted transplantation in children. Unique molecular identifiers were used to barcode this TCRbeta library. Each CDR3 protein gets one entry after TCRdb re-called the PCR reads with MiXCR. The repertoire has hundreds of thousands of distinct CDR3 sequences, about an eighth of them found once; the top ten carry 0.79%. Here the sequenced sample was PBMCs, taken before TCRalphabeta/CD19-depleted stem cell transplant. The receptors here all came from a girl between 2 and 10 years old with congenital amegakaryocytic thrombocytopenia, due to receive a stem cell transplant.

This clonotype was seen ten or more times. This chain links TRBV20-1 with TRBJ2-2; D call uncertain. The germline gives CDR1 DFQATT, CDR2 SNEGSKA (reference sequence). V dropped 5 bases and J dropped 4 bases, with 11 bases sitting between them. The CDR3 is 13 residues long. CDR3 sequence (DNA): TGCAGTGCTCAAACTACGGGCACCGGGGAGCTGTTTTTT. Its protein product is CSAQTTGTGELFF.

This clonotype was counted a few times. The J gene is TRBJ2-2, the V gene TRBV12-3 or TRBV12-4; TRBD2 might be the D (5 bases). The V and J ends lost 2 bases and 3 bases respectively, with 10 bases between them. The CDR3 runs to 15 residues. The chain's CDR3 is CASSLRGVDTGELFF. CDR3 nucleotides: TGTGCCAGCAGTTTACGGGGAGTGGACACCGGGGAGCTGTTTTTT.

This clonotype was seen a handful of times. V is TRBV5-1 and J is TRBJ1-2, with 7 bases aligning to TRBD1. Looked up from germline, CDR1 is SGHRS and CDR2 is YFSETQ. This CDR3 is 16 amino acids long. The J segment lost 1 base and the V segment lost 2 bases, leaving 8 bases of the junction unmatched. DNA of the CDR3: TGCGCCAGCAGCTTAAGACCGGGACAGATTAACTATGGCTACACCTTC. Translated, it gives CASSLRPGQINYGYTF.

This clonotype was observed many times. The chain joins TRBV3-1 to TRBJ1-1, with D unclear. Deletions cut 4 bases from V and 1 base from J, with 7 bases between. Germline assignment: CDR1 LGHDT and CDR2 YNNKEL (reference sequence). The CDR3 has 13 amino acids. In DNA form, the CDR3 reads TGTGCCAGCAGCCCAAGACAGAACACTGAAGCTTTCTTT. Its translation: CASSPRQNTEAFF.